A single sample gave rise to the 30 T cell receptor beta chains below, sequenced in a study of a mutant IDH1 vaccine in newly diagnosed glioma. The time point here: week 35, safety follow-up. With topical imiquimod, each dose of the vaccine consisted of 300 ug of mutant IDH1 20-mer peptide. Their antigens remain unidentified. The protocol was immunoSEQ multiplex PCR, while the TCRdb copy is restricted to in-frame clones and leaves out a portion. The data show about 60,000 clones, with about 85% seen just once and less than 4.5% held by the top ten. The specimen comprised PBMCs, sampled from a glioma patient whose treatment included an IDH1 peptide vaccine. These receptors all come from a man under 40 with glioma.

The chain links TRBV5-1 to TRBJ1-6; a possible D gene is TRBD1 (5 bases). Germline assignment: CDR1 SGHRS and CDR2 YFSETQ. The V end lost 5 bases, the J end lost 6 bases, and 15 bases lay between the germline ends. CDR3 length equals 15 residues. CDR3 sequence (DNA): TGCGCCAGCAGGTGGGACCCCCGAGTTAATTCACCCCTCCACTTT. This gives the protein CASRWDPRVNSPLHF.

The chain has TRBV5-1 and TRBJ2-2; TRBD1 matches at 7 bases. This CDR3 is 15 amino acids long. Germline CDR1 is SGHRS and CDR2 is YFSETQ. V lost 2 bases to trimming and J lost 7 bases; unmatched junction nucleotides: 8. CDR3: CASSFAQGEIGELFF. DNA for the CDR3: TGCGCCAGCAGCTTCGCGCAGGGGGAGATCGGGGAGCTGTTTTTT.

This clone was found a few times. The chain links TRBV5-1 to TRBJ1-1; D is ambiguous. Deletions cut 4 bases from V and 5 bases from J, with 6 bases between. The germline V gene encodes CDR1 SGHRS and CDR2 YFSETQ. This CDR3 contains 11 residues. The CDR3 region is CASSRGTEAFF. The CDR3 DNA sequence: TGCGCCAGCAGCCGCGGTACTGAAGCTTTCTTT.

Only a few counts were recorded for this clone. The chain couples TRBV18 to TRBJ1-1; 9 bases map to TRBD1. The germline gives CDR1 KGHSH, CDR2 LQKENI. The CDR3 is 19 amino acids. Unmatched junction bases numbered 19, after V lost 5 bases and J lost 3 bases. The CDR3 DNA sequence: TGTGCCAGCTCAGTGACCGGGACAGGGATAATGATGGAGGACACTGAAGCTTTCTTT. It specifies CASSVTGTGIMMEDTEAFF.

The rearrangement joins TRBV4-1 to TRBJ2-5, with D possibly called TRBD1 or TRBD2 (5 bases each). There are 12 residues in the CDR3. V dropped 4 bases and J dropped 5 bases, with 8 bases sitting between them. Germline CDR1 reads MGHRA; CDR2 reads YSYEKL. The CDR3, as DNA: TGCGCCAGCAGCCGAGGGGAGGAGACCCAGTACTTC. This codes for CASSRGEETQYF.

The chain uses TRBV5-4 and TRBJ2-5, with a weak D call TRBD2 (5 bases). The length of the CDR3 is 14 residues. Trimming pared 2 bases from V and 2 bases from J, leaving 10 bases between. Germline values: CDR1 SGHNT, CDR2 YYREEE (reference sequence). The CDR3 reads CASSFSGVQETQYF. CDR3 in DNA: TGTGCCAGCAGCTTTTCCGGGGTTCAAGAGACCCAGTACTTC. Using reference TRBV5-4 and TRBJ2-5 for the parts outside the CDR3, the full variable domain is ETGVTQSPTHLIKTRGQQVTLRCSSQSGHNTVSWYQQALGQGPQFIFQYYREEENGRGNFPPRFSGLQFPNYSSELNVNALELDDSALYLCASSFSGVQETQYFGPGTRLLVL.

The V gene is TRBV6-5, the J gene TRBJ1-2; weak D call: TRBD1 (5 bases). Trimming removed 4 bases from V and 2 bases from J, with 8 bases in between. The CDR3 length is 13 residues. Germline V gene sequence: CDR1 MNHEY, CDR2 SVGAGI. This CDR3 reads CASSSRENYGYTF. For the CDR3, the DNA is TGTGCCAGCAGTTCCAGGGAAAACTATGGCTACACCTTC.

The chain has TRBV30 and TRBJ2-3; 9 bases align to TRBD2. V shed 4 bases and J 2 bases; nucleotides not matched to a gene: 19. The V gene's germline CDR1 is GTSNPN and CDR2 SVGIG (reference sequence). This CDR3 region has 19 residues. Here the CDR3 reads CAWTHLGGGVYWATDTQYF. For the CDR3, the DNA is TGTGCCTGGACCCACCTGGGCGGGGGGGTGTATTGGGCCACAGATACGCAGTATTTT.

The chain couples TRBV2 to TRBJ1-5, with D possibly being TRBD1 (5 bases). This CDR3 spans 14 amino acids. The V gene lost 8 bases and the J gene lost 7 bases, with 18 bases spanning the gap. Germline V gives CDR1 SNHLY, CDR2 FYNNEI. This CDR3 reads CASLFVGPGQPQHF. The DNA for the CDR3 is TGTGCCAGCTTGTTCGTGGGGCCAGGGCAGCCCCAGCATTTT. The whole variable domain, filled in from reference TRBV2 and TRBJ1-5, reads EPEVTQTPSHQVTQMGQEVILRCVPISNHLYFYWYRQILGQKVEFLVSFYNNEISEKSEIFDDQFSVERPDGSNFTLKIRSTKLEDSAMYFCASLFVGPGQPQHFGDGTRLSIL.

This clone was seen once. This rearrangement joins TRBV19 to TRBJ2-3, with 8 bases lining up with TRBD1. The CDR3 contains 15 residues. Germline CDR1 and CDR2: LNHDA and SQIVND (reference sequence). The junction had 6 bases not matched to a gene; V was cut back by 6 bases and J by 1 base. The CDR3 reads CASSMQGARTDTQYF. CDR3 DNA: TGTGCCAGTAGCATGCAGGGGGCCCGCACAGATACGCAGTATTTT.

The chain recombines TRBV19 with TRBJ1-3; D unclear. This CDR3 has 17 residues. Trimming removed 6 bases from V and 0 bases from J, with 18 bases in between. Per germline, CDR1 LNHDA and CDR2 SQIVND (reference sequence). The CDR3 is CASRNPGSSYSGNTIYF. The CDR3 DNA follows: TGTGCCAGTAGAAACCCTGGGAGCAGCTACTCTGGAAACACCATATATTTT.

The rearrangement uses TRBV19 and TRBJ1-1; D gene uncertain. The germline V gene has CDR1 LNHDA and CDR2 SQIVND (reference sequence). The CDR3 spans 14 residues. Trimming stripped 0 bases from V and 5 bases from J, with 10 bases between. The CDR3 reads CASSIDLRQTEAFF. CDR3 nucleotide sequence: TGTGCCAGTAGTATAGATCTAAGGCAGACTGAAGCTTTCTTT.

The V and J genes are TRBV30 and TRBJ2-2; a possible D gene is TRBD2 (7 bases). Germline CDR1 is GTSNPN and CDR2 is SVGIG (reference sequence). This CDR3 region has 15 residues. V gave up 3 bases and J gave up 6 bases, with 17 bases separating them. This CDR3 reads CAWSLGGAMPGELFF. The CDR3 nucleotides are TGTGCCTGGAGCTTAGGGGGGGCGATGCCCGGGGAGCTGTTTTTT.

The CDR3 DNA reads as TGTGCCAGCAGTTTGACAGGTATTACCTACGAGCAGTACTTC. Protein: CASSLTGITYEQYF. The chain recombines TRBV27 with TRBJ2-7; D is possibly TRBD1 (6 bases). CDR1 is MNHEY and CDR2 is SMNVEV in the germline V gene (reference sequence). The V end was cut by 3 bases, the J end by 2 bases, with 11 bases between. CDR3 length: 14 residues.

This clone was recorded a few times. V usage is TRBV6-5 and J usage is TRBJ1-1; no definite D call. CDR1 is MNHEY and CDR2 is SVGAGI in the germline V gene. CDR3 length equals 15 residues. Trimming took 2 bases from V and 1 from J, leaving 11 bases between them. The CDR3 loop is CASSYIGKQNTEAFF. The CDR3 nucleotides are TGTGCCAGCAGTTACATTGGGAAGCAGAACACTGAAGCTTTCTTT.

V usage is TRBV5-5 and J usage is TRBJ1-6, with 10 positions matching TRBD1. The germline CDR1 and CDR2 sequences are SGHKS and YYEKEE (reference sequence). The CDR3 runs to 16 residues. V shed 3 bases and J 7 bases; nucleotides not matched to a gene: 7. The CDR3 coding sequence is TGTGCCAGCAGCTGGGGACAGGGGAGAGAGAATTCACCCCTCCACTTT. Its translation: CASSWGQGRENSPLHF.

The chain carries TRBV4-1 and TRBJ1-2; 8 bases match TRBD1. V was pared by 2 bases and J by 8 bases, with 7 bases of the junction left unmatched. The CDR3 totals 14 residues. Germline CDR1 MGHRA, CDR2 YSYEKL. In DNA form, the CDR3 reads TGCGCCAGCAGCCAACTAGACAGGGGTAGGGGCTACACCTTC. This sequence encodes CASSQLDRGRGYTF.

This chain joins TRBV10-1 and TRBJ2-5, with D possibly matching TRBD2 (6 bases). The CDR3 spans 15 residues. Per germline, CDR1 WNHNN and CDR2 SYGVQD (reference sequence). Trimming stripped 3 bases from V and 1 base from J, with 12 bases between. The CDR3 here is CASSDHQEGQETQYF. CDR3 DNA: TGCGCCAGCAGTGATCATCAGGAGGGCCAAGAGACCCAGTACTTC.

This clone was found a few times. The rearrangement uses TRBV6-6 and TRBJ1-5; D perhaps matches TRBD1 (6 bases). This CDR3 is built from 14 residues. Germline V lookup: CDR1 MNHNY, CDR2 SVGAGI (reference sequence). Trimming pared 4 bases from V and 4 bases from J, leaving 11 bases between. The CDR3 region is CASSLGQTNQPQHF. CDR3 nucleotide sequence: TGTGCCAGCAGTTTGGGACAAACAAATCAGCCCCAGCATTTT.

This clone was counted once. The genes are TRBV10-1 and TRBJ2-1; 12 bases are a match to TRBD1. The CDR3 runs 17 residues. Germline values: CDR1 WNHNN, CDR2 SYGVQD (reference sequence). V was pared by 6 bases and J by 0 bases, with 6 bases of the junction left unmatched. The CDR3 protein is CASSGTGGLSSYNEQFF. The CDR3 DNA sequence: TGCGCCAGCAGCGGGACAGGGGGCCTGAGCTCCTACAATGAGCAGTTCTTC.

This chain connects TRBV5-1 to TRBJ2-3, with D possibly matching TRBD2 (5 bases). Trimming removed 10 bases at V and 1 base at J, with 13 bases between. The germline CDR1 and CDR2 sequences are SGHRS and YFSETQ. There are 13 residues in the CDR3. The CDR3 sequence is CACGRGRTDTQYF. CDR3 DNA sequence: TGCGCCTGCGGGCGCGGGCGCACAGATACGCAGTATTTT.

This clone was found a few times. The chain employs TRBV19 and TRBJ1-1; 8 positions match TRBD1. The CDR3 is made up of 16 amino acids. Germline V lookup: CDR1 LNHDA, CDR2 SQIVND (reference sequence). The V gene end was trimmed by 5 bases and the J gene end by 4 bases; junction bases not matched to a gene: 12. As DNA, the CDR3 is TGTGCCAGTAGTGATCCGGGACAGGCCAAGGGCACTGAAGCTTTCTTT. This translates into CASSDPGQAKGTEAFF.

This clone has only one observation. This chain uses TRBV5-6 with TRBJ1-3; D is unresolved. Trimming pared 1 base from V and 0 bases from J, leaving 20 bases between. CDR3 length equals 19 residues. The germline V gene has CDR1 SGHDT and CDR2 YYEEEE. The CDR3 DNA reads TGTGCCAGCAGCTTGCGGCTGCCACTGAAGATGGGCTCTGGAAACACCATATATTTT. Its translation is CASSLRLPLKMGSGNTIYF.

The chain employs TRBV18 and TRBJ2-1, with 7 nucleotides matching TRBD1. Germline CDR1 KGHSH, CDR2 LQKENI. V lost 11 bases to trimming and J lost 1 base; unmatched junction nucleotides: 5. This CDR3 has 13 amino acids. CDR3 DNA: TGTGCCTCCCAGGGGGTGTCCTACAATGAGCAGTTCTTC. Its protein is CASQGVSYNEQFF.

The V and J genes are TRBV30 and TRBJ1-4, with TRBD1 matching 7 bases. The CDR3 is 15 residues long. V shed 0 bases, J shed 7 bases, and the junction held 8 bases outside the gene matches. Germline V lookup: CDR1 GTSNPN, CDR2 SVGIG (reference sequence). DNA for the CDR3: TGTGCCTGGAGTGTACGTTTAGGGGGCGGTGAAAAACTGTTTTTT. It codes for CAWSVRLGGGEKLFF.

This rearrangement joins TRBV11-3 to TRBJ2-5; possible D gene TRBD2, 6 bases. The germline V gene encodes CDR1 SGHNT and CDR2 YENEEA. The CDR3 contains 16 residues. The germline V and J ends were trimmed by 5 bases and 2 bases, with 18 bases remaining between them. The CDR3 here is CASSLGVAGPQETQYF. Written as DNA, the CDR3 is TGTGCCAGCAGCCTAGGGGTCGCGGGACCTCAAGAGACCCAGTACTTC.

V and J are TRBV27 and TRBJ2-1, with D unresolved. Deletions cut 3 bases from V and 7 bases from J, with 4 bases between. CDR3 length: 11 amino acids. The V gene's germline CDR1 is MNHEY and CDR2 SMNVEV (reference sequence). The DNA of the CDR3 is TGTGCCAGCAGTTTCAGGAATGAGCAGTTCTTC. Protein product: CASSFRNEQFF.

This clone was counted only a few times. The genes are TRBV9 and TRBJ1-1; possible D gene TRBD1, 5 bases. This CDR3 is built from 15 residues. Per the germline V gene, CDR1 is SGDLS and CDR2 is YYNGEE. Trimming took 0 bases from V and 0 from J, leaving 9 bases between them. The CDR3 region has the DNA TGTGCCAGCAGCGTAGTTGAGGGACTGAACACTGAAGCTTTCTTT. It codes for CASSVVEGLNTEAFF.

This rearrangement joins TRBV5-1 to TRBJ1-2; D perhaps matches TRBD1 (5 bases). Germline CDR1 SGHRS, CDR2 YFSETQ. The CDR3 spans 13 residues. V was shortened by 0 bases and J by 7 bases, with 10 bases between the two germline ends. In DNA, the CDR3 is TGCGCCAGCAGCTTGGGTCAGGGAGGTGGCTACACCTTC. Amino acids: CASSLGQGGGYTF. Complete variable domain (other parts from reference TRBV5-1 and TRBJ1-2): KAGVTQTPRYLIKTRGQQVTLSCSPISGHRSVSWYQQTPGQGLQFLFEYFSETQRNKGNFPGRFSGRQFSNSRSEMNVSTLELGDSALYLCASSLGQGGGYTFGSGTRLTVV.

V and J are TRBV25-1 and TRBJ2-3; weak D call: TRBD1 (5 bases). Trimming pared 5 bases from V and 6 bases from J, leaving 12 bases between. This CDR3 contains 13 residues. Looked up from germline, CDR1 is MGHDK and CDR2 is SYGVNS. Here the CDR3 DNA reads TGTGCCAGCAGTCAGAACAACAGGGATACGCAGTATTTT. It encodes CASSQNNRDTQYF.